This T cell receptor (beta chain) was retrieved from a study of cytomegalovirus exposure and HLA in healthy donors (TCRdb year 2017). In terms of the full investigation: According to an earlier analysis of a few hundred of the donors, about 179 million T cells yielded over 90 million unique TCR beta sequences and 250 to 350 Gb of sequence data. The later analysis used no new phenotypic data to find candidate immune exposures, relying instead on TCR beta sequences and their occurrence across donors. All discovery cohort repertoires had been generated on a single sequencing platform. The study profiled the T cell repertoires of about 640 subjects by immunosequencing and related them to cytomegalovirus serostatus. In a later genetic analysis, genome-wide SNP genotypes for 398 of the 666 donors were used, and that subset was treated as a discovery cohort. Besides the first cohort of some 670 subjects, a separate validation cohort made up of 90 to 150 different subjects was used. Alongside the repertoire data, information on donor age, sex, ethnicity and CMV serostatus was compiled. Roughly 5 DR-DQ haplotypes were handled as single units for association and clustering, since linkage in the cohort was strong. Roughly 310 gigabases of sequencing data and 80 million or so unique TCR sequences were included in an early release covering roughly 600 HLA-typed donors. Of the roughly 390 genotyped donors, roughly 85% fell in the genetic ancestry cluster associated with self-reported Caucasian donors. A later analysis re-analyzed previously published TCR beta repertoires from 650 to 800 donors and added high-resolution HLA genotyping to study TCR occurrence patterns. An earlier analysis of around 540 of the donors applied high-throughput TCR beta sequencing to assess whether each TCR beta V gene segment acted as functional or pseudogenic. HLA typing covered class I and class II loci at four-digit resolution. High-throughput TCR immunosequencing, statistical association of individual TCRs with disease status, and machine learning were combined to predict cytomegalovirus infection status. Among around 400 genotyped donors of the cohort, an average of about 240,000 unique TCR beta nucleotide sequences were sequenced per donor, 15% to 20% of them non-productive. The study aimed to test whether cataloging public T cell receptors could reveal signatures of past pathogen exposure. The number of typed donors differed by locus: roughly 620-630 for A, B, C, DRB1 and DQB1; 500 to 550 for DQA1; 606 for DPA1; and 400 to 480 for DPB1. General conclusions and limits of the study: Most CMV-associated TCR beta chains appeared to be HLA-restricted in a later analysis, and the HLA associations seemed to be driven largely by CMV exposure. According to the authors, the approach could potentially be generalized to other disease states and immunological phenotypes. In a later analysis, HLA-associated TCR beta chains showed more clonal expansion and lower generation probabilities than non-associated chains that were equally common. A further reported finding was that TCR beta sequences accurately predicted the HLA-A and HLA-B alleles for most subjects in the first cohort. Some IMGT-functional V segments, including TRBV6-2 and TRBV6-3, could not be distinguished by the 87-base-pair reads and were therefore excluded. A later analysis associated 16,951 TCR beta sequences with specific HLA alleles at a false discovery rate of 0.05. The cohort was sequenced for TCR beta chains only, and without alpha or paired-chain data the features that could be detected were limited. In vitro tests confirmed that three of the cytomegalovirus-associated TCR beta chains recognize cytomegalovirus antigens. Because HLA typing was missing for some donors at each locus, association tests included only the typed subset. Because counts were too low, about 15 rarely observed V segments, including chromosome 9 orphons, were left out of the earlier analysis of 587 of the donors. While some public TCRs were present in many individuals, most TCR sequences turned up only very rarely across donors. According to a later analysis, TCR association rates differed among HLA loci, with DRB1 alleles showing the most associated TCRs and HLA-C alleles showing the fewest. Correlated functional status among segregating V segments might be attributable to linkage disequilibrium, but an unknown experimental factor could not be ruled out. An earlier analysis of 587 of the donors showed that most TCR beta V segments appeared in productive rearrangements either about 87% or about 30% of the time, which broadly matched IMGT annotations. A later genetic analysis associated a missense DCLRE1C variant with V-gene and J-gene trimming of TCR beta chains, and an independent cohort replicated the association. The study gave a list of under 200 TCR beta chains associated with cytomegalovirus. The sequencing pipeline was judged likely to have produced a cluster of highly shared sequence variants as a technical artifact. Sequencing depth was assumed to be roughly uniform across donors in the presence/absence analyses, though that assumption may not hold. CMV serostatus was the only immune exposure information available for the cohort. The classifier was reported to diagnose cytomegalovirus status with high specificity and sensitivity in both the original and validation cohorts. When HLA alleles, especially DR and DQ, strongly co-occurred, attributing TCR associations to individual alleles was difficult. In a later genetic analysis, fewer N-insertions in productive TCRs were reported among donors in an Asian-associated ancestry cluster than the 666-donor mean. In a later analysis, several top co-occurrence clusters were reported to appear linked to parvovirus B19, influenza, CMV and Epstein-Barr virus.

With respect to this clone: The antigen this receptor binds is unknown. No much larger clonotype is one base removed from it; base qualities were not supplied.

The cohort comprised 670 or so healthy bone marrow donors. At the time of sampling, all cohort members were nominally healthy, though unrecorded immune exposures were likely present. The donor tested CMV seropositive, placing the donor among the 310 or so seropositive members of the cohort. A peripheral blood sample was provided by each donor, and peripheral blood mononuclear cells were used for TCR beta sequencing. Genomic DNA extraction from the blood cell samples was performed with the Qiagen DNeasy Blood Extraction Kit. Receptor amplification or capture employed the immunoSEQ multiplex PCR assay. The multiplex PCR relied on a mix of 60 forward primers for TCR Vbeta segments and 13 reverse primers for TCR Jbeta segments. The CDR3 region of rearranged TCR beta genes was amplified from genomic DNA by a multiplex PCR assay. The Illumina HiSeq System was used to sequence the amplified TCR beta libraries as 87-base-pair reads. Under the source paper's analysis protocol: In a later analysis, roughly 80 million unique TCR beta chains were counted across the roughly 610 repertoires, and roughly 9.9 million of these chains were shared by at least two donors. To remove PCR and sequencing errors, raw reads were error-corrected and collapsed into unique sequences using a nearest-neighbor algorithm that merged closely related sequences. Alignment of CDR3 sequences to IMGT reference sequences was used to assign V, D and J gene segments. For a sequence to be retained, a match of at least six nucleotides to both a V gene segment and a J gene segment was required. A rearrangement was called productive if the CDR3 had no stop codons and remained in frame with V and J, and every other rearrangement was called non-productive. Following IMGT convention, CDR3 was defined as the stretch from the second conserved V-encoded cysteine to the conserved J-encoded phenylalanine. The earlier analysis of 587 of the donors excluded any sequence lacking an unambiguous match to a single V gene segment. An earlier analysis of 587 of the donors classified V segments as functional when productive rearrangements were above 56.7% and as segregating when the standard deviation between donors was above 5%. A statistical classification framework was built for diagnosing cytomegalovirus status from the catalog of TCR beta chain sequences. In a later analysis, V and J genes were assigned by comparing TCR nucleotide sequences against IMGT/GENE-DB human TR gene sequences. A later analysis assigned CDR3 sequences and most-parsimonious VDJ recombination scenarios with the TCRdist pipeline. A later analysis defined each TCR beta chain by its CDR3 amino acid sequence plus V-gene family, and excluded reads lacking a unique V-gene family. As a way to deal with suspected cross-contamination and a sequencing artifact, a later analysis dropped roughly 600 nucleotide sequences that were highly shared and had low generation probability. For each public chain, a later analysis derived a clonal expansion index from normalized ranks of inferred template counts within each repertoire. In a later analysis, generation probabilities were computed using a VDJ recombination model fitted to out-of-frame rearrangements, and the results were checked against IGoR. Hypergeometric tests were used in a later analysis to score TCR-TCR, TCR-HLA and TCR-CMV co-occurrence, with a repertoire-size bias correction applied to the TCR pairs. To estimate false discovery rates, a later analysis permuted the HLA or CMV assignments 20 times. A later analysis grouped co-occurring TCRs with DBSCAN, adding TCRdist sequence similarity when clustering within HLA-allele-positive subsets. Repertoires with fewer than 30,000 or more than 120,000 public chains were left out of co-occurrence clustering, as were several repertoires with anomalous nucleotide sharing. Here the immuneACCESS table is served through TCRdb, limited to in-frame sequences with V and J called. Missing clones are a known gap in these copies; in checked studies unresolved V genes cover under half, and the rest lacks a known reason. That table supplies the V and J calls and clone size; D and trimming were determined from the DNA. The sample table lists roughly 34,000 clones, 55% to 80% of them with a count of one. The ten largest clones take up around 9.1% of the sample.

A distance of 15 bases separates the germline ends of V and J, which lose 5 bases and 13 bases respectively. As encoded in the germline V gene, CDR1 is SGHTA while CDR2 is FQGTGA. The CDR3 has 13 amino acids, counting the end cysteine and phenylalanine. Only the CDR3 DNA stays, 39 bases, in frame from base 1. The chain is assembled from TRBV7-3 and TRBJ1-6, and perhaps TRBD1 as D gene, on 5 matching bases. Source material: PBMCs. The TCR sequence derives from a man aged 35 to 55 in good health and CMV-seropositive. The DNA reads TGTGCCAGCAGCCCCTTCGGGGGTGGGCCCCTCCACTTT. Translated, this gives CASSPFGGGPLHF.